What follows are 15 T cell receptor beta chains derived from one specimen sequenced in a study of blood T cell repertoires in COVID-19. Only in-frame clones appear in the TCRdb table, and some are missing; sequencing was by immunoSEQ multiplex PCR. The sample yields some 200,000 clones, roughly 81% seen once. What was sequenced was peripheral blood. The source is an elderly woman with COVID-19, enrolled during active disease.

Here the CDR3 reads CATSDTGGRDYEQYF. CDR3 sequence (DNA): TGTGCCACCAGTGATACGGGGGGCCGAGACTACGAGCAGTACTTC. The genes are TRBV24-1 and TRBJ2-7; the D gene is possibly TRBD2 (7 bases). Deletions cut 3 bases from V and 3 bases from J, with 14 bases between. CDR1 is KGHDR and CDR2 is SFDVKD in the germline V gene. This CDR3 spans 15 amino acids.

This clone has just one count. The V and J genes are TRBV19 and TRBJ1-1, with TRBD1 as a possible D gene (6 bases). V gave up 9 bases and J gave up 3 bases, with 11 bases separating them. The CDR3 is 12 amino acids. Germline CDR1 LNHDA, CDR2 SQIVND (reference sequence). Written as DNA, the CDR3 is TGTGCCAGCCTAGGGGGTTACACTGAAGCTTTCTTT. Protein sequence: CASLGGYTEAFF.

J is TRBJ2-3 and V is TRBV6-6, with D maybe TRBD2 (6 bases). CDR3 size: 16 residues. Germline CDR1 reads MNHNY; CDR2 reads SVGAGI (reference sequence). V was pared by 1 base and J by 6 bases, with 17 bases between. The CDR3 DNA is TGTGCCAGCAGTTACTGGAGGGGCAGGGTAGGGGATACGCAGTATTTT. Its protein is CASSYWRGRVGDTQYF.

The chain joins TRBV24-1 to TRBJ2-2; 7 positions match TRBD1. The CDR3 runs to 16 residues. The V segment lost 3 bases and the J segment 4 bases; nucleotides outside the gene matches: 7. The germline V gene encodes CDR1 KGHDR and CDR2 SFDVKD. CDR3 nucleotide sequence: TGTGCCACCAGTGATGCCGTGACAGGGCCCACCGGGGAGCTGTTTTTT. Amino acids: CATSDAVTGPTGELFF.

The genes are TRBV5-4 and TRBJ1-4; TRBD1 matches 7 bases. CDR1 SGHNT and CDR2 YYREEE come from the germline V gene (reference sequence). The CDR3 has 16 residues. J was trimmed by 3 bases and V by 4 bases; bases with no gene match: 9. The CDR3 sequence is CASSRGLGTANEKLFF. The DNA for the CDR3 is TGTGCCAGCAGCCGGGGTTTGGGGACAGCTAATGAAAAACTGTTTTTT.

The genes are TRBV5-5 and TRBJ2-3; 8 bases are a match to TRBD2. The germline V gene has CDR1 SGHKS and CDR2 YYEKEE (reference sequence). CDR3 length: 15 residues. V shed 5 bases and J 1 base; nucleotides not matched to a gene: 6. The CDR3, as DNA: TGTGCCAGCAGTACCGGGAGGGGGGGCACAGATACGCAGTATTTT. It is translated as CASSTGRGGTDTQYF.

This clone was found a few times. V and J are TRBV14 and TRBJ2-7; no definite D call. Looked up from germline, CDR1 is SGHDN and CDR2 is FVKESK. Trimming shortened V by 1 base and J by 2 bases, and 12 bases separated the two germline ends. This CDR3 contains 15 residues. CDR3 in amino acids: CASSQAISYPYEQYF. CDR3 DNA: TGTGCCAGCAGCCAAGCTATCTCATATCCCTACGAGCAGTACTTC.

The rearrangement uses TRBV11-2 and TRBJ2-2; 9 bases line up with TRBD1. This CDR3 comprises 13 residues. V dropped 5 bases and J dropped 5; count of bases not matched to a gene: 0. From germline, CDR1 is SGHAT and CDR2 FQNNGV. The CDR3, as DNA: TGTGCCAGCAGCGGACAGGGGACCGGGGAGCTGTTTTTT. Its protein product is CASSGQGTGELFF.

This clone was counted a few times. The CDR3, as DNA: TGTGCCAGCTCACCTTTCCCAGGGGAAGGCACTGAAGCTTTCTTT. Translated: CASSPFPGEGTEAFF. The V and J genes are TRBV18 and TRBJ1-1, with a tentative D call TRBD1 (6 bases). Germline assignment: CDR1 KGHSH and CDR2 LQKENI. The CDR3 runs 15 residues. The V end was cut by 3 bases, the J end by 4 bases, with 15 bases between.

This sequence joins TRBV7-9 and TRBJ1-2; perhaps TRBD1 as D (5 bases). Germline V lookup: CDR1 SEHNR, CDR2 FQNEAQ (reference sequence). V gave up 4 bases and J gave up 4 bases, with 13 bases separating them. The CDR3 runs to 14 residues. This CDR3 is CASSSAGRSYGYTF. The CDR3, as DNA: TGTGCCAGCAGCTCGGCGGGACGGAGCTATGGCTACACCTTC.

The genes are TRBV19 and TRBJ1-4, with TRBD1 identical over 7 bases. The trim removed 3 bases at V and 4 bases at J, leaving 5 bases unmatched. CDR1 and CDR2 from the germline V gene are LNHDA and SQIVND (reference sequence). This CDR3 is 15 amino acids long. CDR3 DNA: TGTGCCAGTAGTATCCTGACAGGGCTTAATGAAAAACTGTTTTTT. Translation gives CASSILTGLNEKLFF.

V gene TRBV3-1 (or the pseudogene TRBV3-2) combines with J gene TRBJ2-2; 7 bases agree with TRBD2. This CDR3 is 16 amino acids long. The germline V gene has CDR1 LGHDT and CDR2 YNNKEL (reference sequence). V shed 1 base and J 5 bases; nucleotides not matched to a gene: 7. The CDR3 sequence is CASSQGLAEATGELFF. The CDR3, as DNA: TGTGCCAGCAGCCAAGGCCTAGCGGAGGCAACCGGGGAGCTGTTTTTT.

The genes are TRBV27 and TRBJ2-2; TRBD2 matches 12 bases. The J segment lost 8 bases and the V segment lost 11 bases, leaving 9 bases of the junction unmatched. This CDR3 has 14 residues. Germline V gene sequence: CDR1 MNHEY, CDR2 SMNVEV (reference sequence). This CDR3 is CASLAGGPGGELFF. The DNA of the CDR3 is TGTGCCTCCCTAGCGGGGGGGCCGGGTGGGGAGCTGTTTTTT.

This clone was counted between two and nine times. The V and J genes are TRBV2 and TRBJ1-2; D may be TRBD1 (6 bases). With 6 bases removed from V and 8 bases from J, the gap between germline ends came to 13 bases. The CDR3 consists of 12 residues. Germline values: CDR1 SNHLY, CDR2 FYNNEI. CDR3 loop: CASSRGFGGYTF. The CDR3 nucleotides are TGTGCCAGCAGCAGGGGTTTTGGGGGCTACACCTTC.

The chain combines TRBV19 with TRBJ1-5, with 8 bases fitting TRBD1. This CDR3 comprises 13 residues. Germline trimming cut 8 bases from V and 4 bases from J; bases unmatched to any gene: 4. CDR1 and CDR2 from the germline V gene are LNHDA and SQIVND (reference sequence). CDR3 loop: CASVDRGNQPQHF. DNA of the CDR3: TGTGCCAGTGTCGACAGGGGTAATCAGCCCCAGCATTTT.